The clone carrying this TCR beta chain was picked up a small number of times. What it binds is unknown. Investigators reverse transcribed all isolated RNA, so they sequenced expressed TCRB transcripts. Only in-frame clones appear in the TCRdb table, and some are missing; sequencing was by immunoSEQ multiplex PCR. Of some 350,000 clones listed, 13% are singletons. Germline V lookup: CDR1 SGHRS, CDR2 YFSETQ. J was trimmed by 6 bases and V by 4 bases; bases with no gene match: 5. The CDR3 is 14 residues long. The data belong to a study of beta chain features in type 1 diabetes. Study details: All of the samples together had approximately 100,000,000 sorted cells examined. The study, taken as a whole, reports: There was a moderate but significant shortening of TCRB CDR3s in all four CD4+ subsets of Type 1 diabetes patients. Patients' naive, central memory and regulatory TCRB repertoires appeared more alike than those of healthy donors.

Sorted CD4+ subsets: naive, central memory, regulatory, stem cell-like memory (CD45RO/CCR7/CD25/CD127/CD95/CD27 panel). Purity above 95% was achieved in all sorted populations. This TCR derives from a woman between 18 and 29 years old with type 1 diabetes. Sequenced: naive CD4+ T cells from blood. The chain is built from TRBV5-1 and TRBJ2-2, with TRBD1 identical over 8 bases. The CDR3: CASSQDRVAGELFF. The CDR3, as DNA: TGCGCCAGCAGCCAGGACAGGGTGGCCGGGGAGCTGTTTTTT.